The 14 T cell receptor beta chains below all came from one sample that was sequenced in a study of blood T cell repertoires in COVID-19. Here immunoSEQ multiplex PCR was the method, and the copy in TCRdb shows in-frame clones only, minus some. Altogether tens of thousands of clones are present, roughly 92% being singletons, with the ten largest covering approximately 5.5%. Source material: peripheral blood. These TCRs come from a human donor in a cohort sampled during active COVID-19.

The chain recombines TRBV10-3 with TRBJ1-1, with D possibly being TRBD1 (5 bases). Trimming pared 4 bases from V and 0 bases from J, leaving 6 bases between. The CDR3 has 13 amino acids. Germline V gene lookup returns CDR1 ENHRY and CDR2 SYGVKD. In DNA form, the CDR3 reads TGTGCCATCAGTGGGACACTGAACACTGAAGCTTTCTTT. Translation gives CAISGTLNTEAFF.

This chain joins TRBV18 and TRBJ2-3; tentative D call: TRBD1 (5 bases). Germline CDR1 reads KGHSH; CDR2 reads LQKENI. The CDR3 runs to 14 residues. The ends were cut back, 2 bases at V and 2 bases at J, with 8 bases in the middle. CDR3 coding DNA: TGTGCCAGCTCACCAGCGACAGCCACAGATACGCAGTATTTT. Its protein is CASSPATATDTQYF.

About this clone: The junction differs from germline at one of its ends, possibly a read error. V usage is TRBV19 and J usage is TRBJ2-2; the match to TRBD2 covers 9 bases. The germline gives CDR1 LNHDA, CDR2 SQIVND (reference sequence). This CDR3 is built from 17 residues. The CDR3 loop is CTSSIEMTSGYTGELFF. DNA of the CDR3: TGTACCAGTAGTATAGAAATGACTAGCGGATACACCGGGGAGCTGTTTTTT.

V is TRBV5-1 and J is TRBJ2-1; 9 bases agree with TRBD1. The germline gives CDR1 SGHRS, CDR2 YFSETQ. The CDR3 contains 15 residues. Trimming cost V 2 bases and J 6 bases; bases outside gene matches: 6. CDR3 region: CASSLQGAQRNEQFF. CDR3 in DNA: TGCGCCAGCAGCTTACAGGGGGCCCAACGCAATGAGCAGTTCTTC.

The genes are TRBV3-1 (or the pseudogene TRBV3-2) and TRBJ2-1; no firm D call. The V and J ends lost 2 bases and 8 bases respectively, with 7 bases between them. Germline lookup yields CDR1 LGHDT and CDR2 YNNKEL (reference sequence). The CDR3 is 12 residues long. The CDR3 coding sequence is TGTGCCAGCAGCCAATTACTTCATGAGCAGTTCTTC. Protein sequence: CASSQLLHEQFF.

The chain carries TRBV7-9 and TRBJ2-7; TRBD2 is a possible D gene (6 bases). The germline V gene has CDR1 SEHNR and CDR2 FQNEAQ (reference sequence). This CDR3 region has 13 residues. V dropped 8 bases and J dropped 0 bases, with 11 bases sitting between them. As DNA, the CDR3 is TGTGCCAGCGACGCGGGATCCTCCTACGAGCAGTACTTC. This encodes CASDAGSSYEQYF.

The chain recombines TRBV7-2 with TRBJ2-2, with 7 positions matching TRBD1. V gave up 5 bases and J gave up 4 bases; unmatched junction bases: 10. This CDR3 is built from 16 residues. The germline V gene has CDR1 SGHTA and CDR2 FQGNSA. This CDR3 reads CASSPGDRAGTGELFF. For the CDR3, the DNA is TGTGCCAGCAGCCCGGGCGACAGGGCCGGCACCGGGGAGCTGTTTTTT.

The chain combines TRBV28 with TRBJ1-1, with a tentative D call TRBD1 (5 bases). The V end was cut by 6 bases, the J end by 4 bases, with 12 bases between. The CDR3 has 13 amino acids. CDR1 and CDR2 (germline): MDHEN, SYDVKM. The CDR3 here is CASRNTGPTEAFF. The CDR3, as DNA: TGTGCCAGCAGAAATACAGGTCCCACTGAAGCTTTCTTT.

The gene calls are TRBV30 and TRBJ1-4, with 8 bases that match TRBD1. Germline lookup yields CDR1 GTSNPN and CDR2 SVGIG (reference sequence). The V and J ends lost 3 bases and 6 bases, in that order; junction bases with no gene match: 3. The CDR3 contains 13 residues. DNA for the CDR3: TGTGCCTGGAGCAGGGGGCGCGATGAAAAACTGTTTTTT. Protein sequence: CAWSRGRDEKLFF.

This rearrangement joins TRBV19 to TRBJ2-2; TRBD1 agrees at 7 bases. The CDR3 loop spans 17 amino acids. V gave up 7 bases and J gave up 0 bases; unmatched junction bases: 11. Per the germline V gene, CDR1 is LNHDA and CDR2 is SQIVND (reference sequence). The CDR3 bases are TGTGCCAGTACCTGGCCTCAGGGACAGCCGAACACCGGGGAGCTGTTTTTT. Amino acid sequence: CASTWPQGQPNTGELFF.

The rearrangement uses TRBV7-2 and TRBJ2-5; a possible D gene is TRBD1 (7 bases). V lost 5 bases and J lost 4, with 14 bases in between. Germline CDR1 reads SGHTA; CDR2 reads FQGNSA. The CDR3 runs to 14 residues. CDR3 DNA sequence: TGTGCCAGCAGCCAATCAGGGGGGCGAGAGACCCAGTACTTC. This sequence encodes CASSQSGGRETQYF.

This chain's CDR3 is CASSFDGITEAFF. CDR3 bases: TGTGCCAGCAGCTTTGACGGGATCACTGAAGCTTTCTTT. The chain has TRBV7-2 and TRBJ1-1; no clear D gene. This CDR3 comprises 13 residues. Trimming removed 3 bases from V and 4 bases from J, with 9 bases in between. CDR1 and CDR2 (germline): SGHTA, FQGNSA.

This clone was recorded only once. This chain uses TRBV2 with TRBJ2-1, with 7 bases matching TRBD1. The CDR3 covers 14 residues. V shed 3 bases and J 5 bases; nucleotides not matched to a gene: 4. CDR1 and CDR2 from the germline V gene are SNHLY and FYNNEI. The chain's CDR3 is CASSEGTENNEQFF. Here the CDR3 DNA reads TGTGCCAGCAGTGAGGGGACAGAGAACAATGAGCAGTTCTTC.

Of note for this clone: A read error may produce the germline difference seen at one junction end. The V gene is TRBV28, the J gene TRBJ1-2; D unresolved. Germline CDR1 is MDHEN and CDR2 is SYDVKM. This CDR3 is 15 amino acids long. CDR3 region: CASSQPRARPDPMDF. CDR3 in DNA: TGTGCCAGCAGTCAACCCCGAGCGCGCCCCGACCCGATGGATTTC.